This T cell receptor (beta chain) was recovered during a study of T-cell reconstitution after alpha-beta-depleted transplantation in children. Study-level findings and limits: By about two months after transplant, alpha-beta T cells reportedly arose from several hundred graft clones that had expanded. After one year, T-cell counts and TCRbeta diversity mostly came from new T cells.

The TCRbeta library incorporated unique molecular identifiers. TCRdb independently ran MiXCR on the PCR reads; one entry per CDR3 protein. The repertoire holds approximately 82,000 distinct CDR3 sequences, less than 20% seen once, with 20% in the top ten. This clonotype was observed a handful of times. Its antigen is unidentified. From germline, CDR1 is MDHEN and CDR2 SYDVKM. The CDR3 totals 16 residues. V dropped 3 bases and J dropped 1 base, with 15 bases sitting between them. This chain connects TRBV28 to TRBJ2-5; D assignment may be TRBD1 or TRBD2 (5 bases each). This clonotype originated in a male patient aged 2-9 years who had a stem cell transplant for acute lymphoblastic leukemia, so the T cells may come from the graft donor. This specimen consisted of PBMCs, mostly from graft donor cells, obtained 180 days after TCRalphabeta/CD19-depleted stem cell transplant. The CDR3: CASSFDLGTAQETQYF. The CDR3 nucleotides are TGTGCCAGCAGTTTTGACCTTGGGACGGCCCAAGAGACCCAGTACTTC.